These T cell receptor beta chains were read from a single sample in a study of blood T cell repertoires in COVID-19. TCRdb's copy holds only in-frame clones and misses some; the assay was immunoSEQ multiplex PCR. This sample carries more than 80,000 clones, about four fifths of them seen once, and the ten largest clones take 6.5% to 8.5%. Sequencing was done on a sample of peripheral blood. Receptors were obtained from a man aged 45-60 years with active or convalescent COVID-19. The CDR3 runs from the conserved cysteine through the conserved F or W. Each record gives: V gene, clone size, J gene, D gene, CDR3 DNA, CDR3 protein. A D gene is named only where the DNA matches it firmly. Part of the rows lack a size; the others show once, few, many or a class for expanded clones.

>TRBV24-1|NA|TRBJ2-2|NA
TGTGCCACCAGTGATCAAGAACAGGGTGGGGAGCTGTTTTTT
CATSDQEQGGELFF
>TRBV28|NA|TRBJ1-5|NA
TGTGCCAGCACCAAGACGGCGGAGAGAAGTAATCAGCCCCAGCATTTT
CASTKTAERSNQPQHF
>TRBV11-2|few|TRBJ1-4|NA
TGTGCCAGCAGCTTAGGTAGCCGGGAAAAACTGTTTTTT
CASSLGSREKLFF
>TRBV5-5|once|TRBJ2-3|TRBD1
TGTGCCAGCAGCTTGATCGCAGGGGGTGTAGATACGCAGTATTTT
CASSLIAGGVDTQYF
>TRBV19|NA|TRBJ2-1|NA
TGTGCCAGTAGCCCTCGAGGGATATACAATGAGCAGTTCTTC
CASSPRGIYNEQFF
>TRBV6-6|NA|TRBJ2-2|NA
TGTGCCAGCAGTGGCAGAAACACCGGGGAGCTGTTTTTT
CASSGRNTGELFF
>TRBV7-8|NA|TRBJ2-7|NA
TGTGCCAGCAGCTTAAGCGACGCCTACGAGCAGTACTTC
CASSLSDAYEQYF
>TRBV9|NA|TRBJ2-7|NA
TGTGCCAGCAGCGTAGCGGGGAGTGTCTACGAGCAGTACTTC
CASSVAGSVYEQYF
>TRBV3-1/TRBV3-2|NA|TRBJ2-3|TRBD1
TGTGCCAGCAGCCGAGGGACAGGGGCAACGCCGCAGTATTTT
CASSRGTGATPQYF
>TRBV10-3|NA|TRBJ1-2|NA
TGTGCCATCAGTGAGATAGAGGGCTTTGGGGGCTACACCTTC
CAISEIEGFGGYTF
>TRBV27|once|TRBJ2-2|NA
TGTGCCAGCACCCCTAACCGACTAGAGGTCCAGGCGAACACCGGGGAGCTGTTTTTT
CASTPNRLEVQANTGELFF
>TRBV3-1/TRBV3-2|NA|TRBJ1-3|NA
TGTGCCAGCAGCTCCAGCGCTCCCATTTACGCACGAAACACCATATATTTT
CASSSSAPIYARNTIYF
>TRBV10-3|NA|TRBJ2-3|TRBD1
TGTGCCATCAGTGTGGGACAGGGGGCCTCTAGCACAGATACGCAGTATTTT
CAISVGQGASSTDTQYF
>TRBV5-1|NA|TRBJ1-3|NA
TGCGCCAGCAGCTTGCTTGCTGGGGAGGGAGGAAACACCATATATTTT
CASSLLAGEGGNTIYF
>TRBV7-9|few|TRBJ2-3|TRBD1
TGTGCCAGCAGCTTAGGGGCAGGGGGCTACACAGATACGCAGTATTTT
CASSLGAGGYTDTQYF
>TRBV5-1|once|TRBJ2-1|TRBD1
TGCGCCAGCAGCTTGTCGGACAGGGCGATCGATGAGCAGTTCTTC
CASSLSDRAIDEQFF
>TRBV4-3|NA|TRBJ2-3|TRBD1
TGCGCCAGCAGCCAAGATTACAGGGGAACGCAGTATTTT
CASSQDYRGTQYF
>TRBV24-1|NA|TRBJ2-1|TRBD1
TGTGCCACCAGTTCGGGACAGGGCTTCAATGAGCAGTTCTTC
CATSSGQGFNEQFF
>TRBV5-1|NA|TRBJ2-2|NA
TGCGCCAGCAGCGATGGGGGCGCCGATAGCGGGGAGCTGTTTTTT
CASSDGGADSGELFF
>TRBV4-2|NA|TRBJ1-1|NA
TGTGCCAGCAGCCAAGATACGAGTAGTTCCACTGAAGCTTTCTTT
CASSQDTSSSTEAFF
>TRBV28|few|TRBJ1-5|NA
TGTGCCAGCAGTTTTTCGGGAGGAGGTCAGCCCCAGCATTTT
CASSFSGGGQPQHF
>TRBV18|NA|TRBJ2-5|TRBD2
TGTGCCAGCTCACTTCGGACTAGCGGGGGACAAGAGACCCAGTACTTC
CASSLRTSGGQETQYF
>TRBV3-1/TRBV3-2|NA|TRBJ1-2|NA
TGTGCCAGCAGCCAAGATCTCAACGGCTATGGCTACACCTTC
CASSQDLNGYGYTF
>TRBV28|NA|TRBJ1-2|NA
TGTGCCAGCAGTTTATTAGCCCTAAGGAATGACTATGGCTACACCTTC
CASSLLALRNDYGYTF
>TRBV3-1/TRBV3-2|NA|TRBJ2-2|TRBD1
TGTGCCAGCAGCCGATTCGCAGGGGGCGAAACCGGGGAGCTGTTTTTT
CASSRFAGGETGELFF
>TRBV30|once|TRBJ2-5|NA
TGTGCCTGGGGAGGGTTCGGAGAGACCCAGTACTTC
CAWGGFGETQYF
>TRBV7-9|few|TRBJ2-3|TRBD2
TGTGCCAGCAGCCCCCTCTCTGGACTAGCGGGGTCTAGCACAGATACGCAGTATTTT
CASSPLSGLAGSSTDTQYF
>TRBV30|few|TRBJ1-2|NA
TGTGCCTGGAGTGTATTGTCGCGGCAGATCCCTCACTATGGCTACACCTTC
CAWSVLSRQIPHYGYTF
>TRBV4-1|once|TRBJ1-2|NA
TGCGCCAGCAGCCAAGTACTCCTCTATGGCTACACCTTC
CASSQVLLYGYTF
>TRBV7-9|NA|TRBJ1-4|NA
TGTGCCAGCAGCCGATTGCCAGGGCTCTCTGAAAAACTGTTTTTT
CASSRLPGLSEKLFF
>TRBV9|few|TRBJ1-6|NA
TGTGCCAGCAGCGTAAGTTGGGGGGATAATTCACCCCTCCACTTT
CASSVSWGDNSPLHF
>TRBV5-1|NA|TRBJ1-1|TRBD1
TGCGCCAGCAGCCCTCAGGGGGCGGAGAACACTGAAGCTTTCTTT
CASSPQGAENTEAFF